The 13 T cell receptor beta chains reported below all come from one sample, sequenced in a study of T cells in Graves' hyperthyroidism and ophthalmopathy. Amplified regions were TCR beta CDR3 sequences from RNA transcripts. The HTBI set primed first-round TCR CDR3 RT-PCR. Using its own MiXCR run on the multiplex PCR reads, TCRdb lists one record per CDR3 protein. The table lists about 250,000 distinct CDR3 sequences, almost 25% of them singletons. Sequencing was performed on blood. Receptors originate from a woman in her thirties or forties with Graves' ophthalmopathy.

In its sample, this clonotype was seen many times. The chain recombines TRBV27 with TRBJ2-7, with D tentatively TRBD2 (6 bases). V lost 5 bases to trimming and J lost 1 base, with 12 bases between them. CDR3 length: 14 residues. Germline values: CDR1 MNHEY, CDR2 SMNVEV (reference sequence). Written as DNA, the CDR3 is TGTGCCAGCAGTGCCCCCGGGACTTCCTACGAGCAGTACTTC. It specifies CASSAPGTSYEQYF.

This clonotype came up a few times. The CDR3 coding sequence is TGTGCCAGCAGCAGGTCCCAAGGGTACGAGCAGTACTTC. Its protein product is CASSRSQGYEQYF. The gene calls are TRBV12-3 or TRBV12-4 and TRBJ2-7; no clear D gene. CDR3 length: 13 amino acids. Trimming cost V 6 bases and J 4 bases, with 13 bases left between them.

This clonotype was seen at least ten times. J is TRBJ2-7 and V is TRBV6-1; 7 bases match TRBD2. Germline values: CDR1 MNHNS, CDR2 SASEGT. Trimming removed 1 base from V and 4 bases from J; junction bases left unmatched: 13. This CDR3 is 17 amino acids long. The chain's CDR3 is CASSEVGRSGVPYEQYF. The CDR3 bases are TGTGCCAGCAGTGAAGTAGGTCGGAGCGGGGTACCTTACGAGCAGTACTTC.

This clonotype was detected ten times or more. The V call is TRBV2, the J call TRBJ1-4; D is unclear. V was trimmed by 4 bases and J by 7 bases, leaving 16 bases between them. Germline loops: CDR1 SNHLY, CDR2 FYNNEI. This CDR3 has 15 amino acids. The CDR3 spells CASSAEPLRGEKLFF. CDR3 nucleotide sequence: TGTGCCAGCAGTGCGGAGCCGTTACGAGGTGAAAAACTGTTTTTT.

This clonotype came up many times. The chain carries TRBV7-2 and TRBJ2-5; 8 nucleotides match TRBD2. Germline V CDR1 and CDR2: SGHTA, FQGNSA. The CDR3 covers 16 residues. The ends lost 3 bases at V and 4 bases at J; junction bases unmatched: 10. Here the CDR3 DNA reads TGTGCCAGCAGCTTGATTCTAGCGGGCGGGGGAGAGACCCAGTACTTC. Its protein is CASSLILAGGGETQYF.

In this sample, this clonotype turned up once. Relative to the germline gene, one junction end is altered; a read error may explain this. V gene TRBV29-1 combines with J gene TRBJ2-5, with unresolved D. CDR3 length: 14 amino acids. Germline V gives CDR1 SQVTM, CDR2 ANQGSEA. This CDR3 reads CSIRLVVVEETQYF. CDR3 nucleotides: TGCAGCATTCGTCTAGTAGTAGTTGAAGAGACACAGTACTTC.

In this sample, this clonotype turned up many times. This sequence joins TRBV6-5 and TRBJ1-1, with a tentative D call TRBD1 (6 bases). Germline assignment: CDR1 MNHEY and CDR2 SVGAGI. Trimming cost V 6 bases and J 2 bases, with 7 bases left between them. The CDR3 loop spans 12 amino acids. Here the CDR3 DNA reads TGTGCCAGCAGCAGGGGCAACACTGAAGCTTTCTTT. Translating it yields CASSRGNTEAFF.

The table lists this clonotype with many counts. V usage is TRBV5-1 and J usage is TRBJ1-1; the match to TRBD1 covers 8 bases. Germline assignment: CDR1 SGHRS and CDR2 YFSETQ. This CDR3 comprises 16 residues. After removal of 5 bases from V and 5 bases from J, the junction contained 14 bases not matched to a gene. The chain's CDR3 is CASSPSADRVRTEAFF. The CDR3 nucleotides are TGCGCCAGCAGTCCATCCGCGGACAGGGTTCGGACTGAAGCTTTCTTT.

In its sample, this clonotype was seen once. DNA for the CDR3: TGTGCCAGCAGCCCGACAGGACTGACCGGGGAGCTGTTTTTT. Translation gives CASSPTGLTGELFF. V and J are TRBV7-9 and TRBJ2-2; D is possibly TRBD1 (6 bases). This CDR3 spans 14 amino acids. The germline gives CDR1 SEHNR, CDR2 FQNEAQ (reference sequence). V lost 5 bases and J lost 5, with 12 bases in between.

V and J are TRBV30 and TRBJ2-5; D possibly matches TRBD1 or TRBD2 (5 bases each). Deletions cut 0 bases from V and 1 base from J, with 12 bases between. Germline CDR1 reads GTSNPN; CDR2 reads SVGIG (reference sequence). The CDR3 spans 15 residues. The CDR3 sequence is CAWSVHAGTQETQYF. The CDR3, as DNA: TGTGCCTGGAGTGTACATGCTGGGACCCAAGAGACCCAGTACTTC. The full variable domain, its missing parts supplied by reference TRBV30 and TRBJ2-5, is SQTIHQWPATLVQPVGSPLSLECTVEGTSNPNLYWYRQAAGRGLQLLFYSVGIGQISSEVPQNLSASRPQDRQFILSSKKLLLSDSGFYLCAWSVHAGTQETQYFGPGTRLLVL.

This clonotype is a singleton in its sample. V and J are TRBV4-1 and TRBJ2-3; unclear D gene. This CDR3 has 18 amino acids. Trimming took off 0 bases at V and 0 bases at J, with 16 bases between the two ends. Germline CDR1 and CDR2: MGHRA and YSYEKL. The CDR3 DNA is TGCGCCAGCAGCCAAGAGGTAAGAGGCTATACTAGCACAGATACGCAGTATTTT. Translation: CASSQEVRGYTSTDTQYF.

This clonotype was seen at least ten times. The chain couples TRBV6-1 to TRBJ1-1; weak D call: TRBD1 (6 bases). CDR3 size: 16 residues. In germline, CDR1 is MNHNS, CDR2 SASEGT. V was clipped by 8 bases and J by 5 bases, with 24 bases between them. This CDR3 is CASGPRPGGRGTEAFF. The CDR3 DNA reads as TGTGCCAGCGGACCCCGCCCCGGGGGGCGCGGGACTGAAGCTTTCTTT.

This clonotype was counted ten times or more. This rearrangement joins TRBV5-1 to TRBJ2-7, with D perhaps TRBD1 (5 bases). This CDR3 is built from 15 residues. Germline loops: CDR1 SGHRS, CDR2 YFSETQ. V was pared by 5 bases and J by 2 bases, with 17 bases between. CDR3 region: CASSSIAGNPYEQYF. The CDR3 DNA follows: TGCGCCAGCAGTTCGATTGCAGGGAACCCCTACGAGCAGTACTTC.